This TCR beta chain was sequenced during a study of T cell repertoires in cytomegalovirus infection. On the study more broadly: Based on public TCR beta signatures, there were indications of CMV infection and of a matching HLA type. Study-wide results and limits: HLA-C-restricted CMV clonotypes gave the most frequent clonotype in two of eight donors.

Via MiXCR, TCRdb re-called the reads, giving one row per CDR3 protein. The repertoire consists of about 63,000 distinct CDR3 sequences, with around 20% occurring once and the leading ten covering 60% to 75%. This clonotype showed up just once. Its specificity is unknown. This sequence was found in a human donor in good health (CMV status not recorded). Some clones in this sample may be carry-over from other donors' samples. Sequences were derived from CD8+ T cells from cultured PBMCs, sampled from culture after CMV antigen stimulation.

In DNA form, the CDR3 reads TGTGCCAGCAGCTTAGATCCGGTCGGGTACGAGCAGTACTTC. Translating it yields CASSLDPVGYEQYF. The rearrangement uses TRBV7-3 and TRBJ2-7; D unresolved. V lost 2 bases, J lost 4 bases, and 12 bases lay in between. The V gene's germline CDR1 is SGHTA and CDR2 FQGTGA. CDR3 length: 14 amino acids.